This TCR beta chain came from a study of shared clonotypes between healthy human individuals. Only Caucasian adults living in Nashville, Tennessee made up the donor group. The split of CD4+ cells yielded CD45RA+ naive and CD45RA-negative memory subsets. An even split of each subset's genomic DNA across several immunoSEQ plates was performed. The authors loaded around 200 ng DNA, about 30,000 T cell genomes, into sorted-subset replicate PCRs. Clones were sequenced by immunoSEQ multiplex PCR, and TCRdb holds only the in-frame ones, with some missing. The repertoire holds hundreds of thousands of clones, with around 73% as singletons. The sequencing sample was made of memory CD4+ T cells sorted from blood. Stated subset: CD45RA-negative fraction. The sequence was obtained from a woman younger than 45 in good health.

Written as DNA, the CDR3 is TGTGCCAGTAGTATTGACACTTTTCGCTCCTACAATGAGCAGTTCTTC. It encodes CASSIDTFRSYNEQFF. V gene TRBV19 combines with J gene TRBJ2-1; D unclear. The CDR3 is 16 residues long. In germline, CDR1 is LNHDA, CDR2 SQIVND (reference sequence). The V end lost 3 bases, the J end lost 0 bases, and 12 bases lay between the germline ends.